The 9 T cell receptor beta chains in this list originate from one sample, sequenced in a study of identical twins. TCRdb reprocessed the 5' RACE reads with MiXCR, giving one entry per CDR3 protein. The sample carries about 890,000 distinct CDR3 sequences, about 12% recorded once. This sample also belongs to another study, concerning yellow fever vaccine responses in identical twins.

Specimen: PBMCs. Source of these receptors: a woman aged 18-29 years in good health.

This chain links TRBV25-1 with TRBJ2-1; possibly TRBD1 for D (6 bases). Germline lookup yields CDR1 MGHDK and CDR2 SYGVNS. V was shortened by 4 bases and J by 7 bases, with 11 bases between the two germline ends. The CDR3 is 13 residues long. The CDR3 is CASSVYRENEQFF. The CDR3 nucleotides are TGTGCCAGCAGTGTTTACAGGGAAAATGAGCAGTTCTTC.

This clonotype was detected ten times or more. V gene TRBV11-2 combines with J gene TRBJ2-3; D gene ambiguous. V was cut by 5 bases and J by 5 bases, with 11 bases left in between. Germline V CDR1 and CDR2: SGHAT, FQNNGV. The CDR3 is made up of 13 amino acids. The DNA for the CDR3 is TGTGCCAGCAGCAAGAGACCGGTAGATACGCAGTATTTT. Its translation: CASSKRPVDTQYF.

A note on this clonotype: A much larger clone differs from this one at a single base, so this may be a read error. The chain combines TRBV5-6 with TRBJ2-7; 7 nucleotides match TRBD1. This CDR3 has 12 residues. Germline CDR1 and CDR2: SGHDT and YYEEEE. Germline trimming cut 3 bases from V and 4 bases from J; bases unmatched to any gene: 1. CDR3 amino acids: CASSWDSYEQYF. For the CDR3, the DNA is TGTGCCAGCAGCTGGGACAGTTACGAGCAGTACTTC.

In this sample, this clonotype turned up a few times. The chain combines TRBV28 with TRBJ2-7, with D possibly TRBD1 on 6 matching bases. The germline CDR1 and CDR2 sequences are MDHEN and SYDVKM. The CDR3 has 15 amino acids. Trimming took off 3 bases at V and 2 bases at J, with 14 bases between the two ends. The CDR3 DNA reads TGTGCCAGCAGTTTGAATGTGGCAGGGGCCTACGAGCAGTACTTC. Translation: CASSLNVAGAYEQYF.

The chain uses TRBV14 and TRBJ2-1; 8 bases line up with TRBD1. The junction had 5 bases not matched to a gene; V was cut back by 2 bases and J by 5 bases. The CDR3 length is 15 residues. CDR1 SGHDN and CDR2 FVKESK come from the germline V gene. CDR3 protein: CASSQWTGWDNEQFF. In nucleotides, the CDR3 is TGTGCCAGCAGCCAATGGACAGGGTGGGACAATGAGCAGTTCTTC.

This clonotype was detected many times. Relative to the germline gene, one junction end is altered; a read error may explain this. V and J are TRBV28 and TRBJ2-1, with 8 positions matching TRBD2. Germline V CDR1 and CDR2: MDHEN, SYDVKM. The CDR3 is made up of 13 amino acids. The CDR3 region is CASSSIAGQPPLF. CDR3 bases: TGTGCCAGCAGTTCTATAGCGGGGCAACCCCCGCTCTTC.

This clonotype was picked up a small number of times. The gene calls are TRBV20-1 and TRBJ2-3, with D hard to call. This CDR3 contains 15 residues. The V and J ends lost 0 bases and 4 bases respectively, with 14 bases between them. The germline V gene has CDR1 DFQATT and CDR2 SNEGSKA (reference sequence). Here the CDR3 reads CSARDRGLQSDTQYF. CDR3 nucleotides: TGCAGTGCTAGAGATAGAGGTCTACAATCAGATACGCAGTATTTT.

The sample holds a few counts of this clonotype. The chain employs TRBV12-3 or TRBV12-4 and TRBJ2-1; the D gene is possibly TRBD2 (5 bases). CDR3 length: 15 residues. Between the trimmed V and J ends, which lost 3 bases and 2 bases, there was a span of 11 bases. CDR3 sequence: CASSLFGEAYNEQFF. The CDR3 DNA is TGTGCCAGCAGTTTGTTCGGGGAAGCCTACAATGAGCAGTTCTTC.

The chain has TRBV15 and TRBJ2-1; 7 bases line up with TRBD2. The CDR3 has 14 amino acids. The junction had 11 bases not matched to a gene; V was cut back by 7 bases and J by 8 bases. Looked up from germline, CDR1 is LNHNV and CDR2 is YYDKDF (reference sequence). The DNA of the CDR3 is TGTGCCACCAATGATGGCGGGAGAGTTGATGAGCAGTTCTTC. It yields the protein CATNDGGRVDEQFF.